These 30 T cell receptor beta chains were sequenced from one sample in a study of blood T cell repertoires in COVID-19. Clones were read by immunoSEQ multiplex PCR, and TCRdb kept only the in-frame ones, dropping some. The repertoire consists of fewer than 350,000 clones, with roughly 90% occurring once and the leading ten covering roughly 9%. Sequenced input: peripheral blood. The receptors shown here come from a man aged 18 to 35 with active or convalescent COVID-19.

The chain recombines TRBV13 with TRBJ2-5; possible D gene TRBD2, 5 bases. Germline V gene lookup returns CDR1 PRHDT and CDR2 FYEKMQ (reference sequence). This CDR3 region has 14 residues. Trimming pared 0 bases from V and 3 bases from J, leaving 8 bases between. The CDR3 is CASSLGTREETQYF. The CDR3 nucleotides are TGTGCCAGCAGCTTAGGTACTAGAGAAGAGACCCAGTACTTC. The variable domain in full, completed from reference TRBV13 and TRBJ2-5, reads AAGVIQSPRHLIKEKRETATLKCYPIPRHDTVYWYQQGPGQDPQFLISFYEKMQSDKGSIPDRFSAQQFSDYHSELNMSSLELGDSALYFCASSLGTREETQYFGPGTRLLVL.

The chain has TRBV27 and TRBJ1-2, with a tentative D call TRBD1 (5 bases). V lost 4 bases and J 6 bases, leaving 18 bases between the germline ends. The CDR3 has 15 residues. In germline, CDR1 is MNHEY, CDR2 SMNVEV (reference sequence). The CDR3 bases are TGTGCCAGCAGTTGGCGTACTGGGGCCGGTGATGGCTACACCTTC. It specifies CASSWRTGAGDGYTF.

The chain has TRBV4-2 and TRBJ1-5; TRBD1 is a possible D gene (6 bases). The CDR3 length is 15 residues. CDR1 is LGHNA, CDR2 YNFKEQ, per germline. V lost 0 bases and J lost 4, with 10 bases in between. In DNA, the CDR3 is TGTGCCAGCAGCCAAGAACCCAGGGGTAATCAGCCCCAGCATTTT. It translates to CASSQEPRGNQPQHF.

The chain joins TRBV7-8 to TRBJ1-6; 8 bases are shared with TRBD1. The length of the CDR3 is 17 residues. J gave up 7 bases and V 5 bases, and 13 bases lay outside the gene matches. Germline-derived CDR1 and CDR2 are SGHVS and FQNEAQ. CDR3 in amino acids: CASSEPGGRELNSPLHF. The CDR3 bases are TGTGCCAGCAGCGAGCCAGGGGGCCGGGAACTAAATTCACCCCTCCACTTT. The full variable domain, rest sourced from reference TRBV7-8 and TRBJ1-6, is GAGVSQSPRYKVAKRGQDVALRCDPISGHVSLFWYQQALGQGPEFLTYFQNEAQLDKSGLPSDRFFAERPEGSVSTLKIQRTQQEDSAVYLCASSEPGGRELNSPLHFGNGTRLTVT.

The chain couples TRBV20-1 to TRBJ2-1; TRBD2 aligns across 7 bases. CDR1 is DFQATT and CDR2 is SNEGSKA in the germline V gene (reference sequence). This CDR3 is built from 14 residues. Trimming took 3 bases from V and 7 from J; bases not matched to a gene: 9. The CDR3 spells CSASRSSGRNEQFF. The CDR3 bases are TGCAGTGCTAGTCGGTCTAGCGGTAGGAATGAGCAGTTCTTC.

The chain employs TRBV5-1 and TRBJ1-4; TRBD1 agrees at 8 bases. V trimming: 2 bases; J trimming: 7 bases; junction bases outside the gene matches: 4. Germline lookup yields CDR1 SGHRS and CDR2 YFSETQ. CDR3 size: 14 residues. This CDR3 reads CASSFGQGAEKLFF. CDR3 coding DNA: TGCGCCAGCAGCTTCGGCCAGGGGGCTGAAAAACTGTTTTTT.

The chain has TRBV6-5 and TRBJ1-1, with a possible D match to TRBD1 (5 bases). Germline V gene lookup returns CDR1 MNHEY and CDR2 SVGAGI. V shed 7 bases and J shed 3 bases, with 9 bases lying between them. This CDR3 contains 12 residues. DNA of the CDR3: TGTGCCAGCAAAAGGGGCTACACTGAAGCTTTCTTT. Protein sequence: CASKRGYTEAFF.

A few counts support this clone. CDR3 DNA: TGCAGCGTTGAAACGGGGGGGAGCAATCAGCCCCAGCATTTT. Translating it yields CSVETGGSNQPQHF. V is TRBV29-1 and J is TRBJ1-5, with D perhaps TRBD1 (5 bases). The CDR3 totals 14 residues. Looked up from germline, CDR1 is SQVTM and CDR2 is ANQGSEA. Trimming cost V 2 bases and J 1 base, with 9 bases left between them. Complete variable domain (other parts from reference TRBV29-1 and TRBJ1-5): SAVISQKPSRDICQRGTSLTIQCQVDSQVTMMFWYRQQPGQSLTLIATANQGSEATYESGFVIDKFPISRPNLTFSTLTVSNMSPEDSSIYLCSVETGGSNQPQHFGDGTRLSIL.

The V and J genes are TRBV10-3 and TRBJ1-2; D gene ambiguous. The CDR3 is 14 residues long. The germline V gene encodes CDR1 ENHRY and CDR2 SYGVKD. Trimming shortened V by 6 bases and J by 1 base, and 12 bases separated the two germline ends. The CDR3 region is CAIRTDGINYGYTF. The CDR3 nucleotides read TGTGCCATCAGGACTGACGGAATTAACTATGGCTACACCTTC.

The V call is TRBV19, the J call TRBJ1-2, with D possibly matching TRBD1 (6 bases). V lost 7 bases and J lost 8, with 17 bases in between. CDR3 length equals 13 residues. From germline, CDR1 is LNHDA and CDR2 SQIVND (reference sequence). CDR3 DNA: TGTGCCAGTACCCCCGCGCTAGGGGGAGGCTACACCTTC. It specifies CASTPALGGGYTF. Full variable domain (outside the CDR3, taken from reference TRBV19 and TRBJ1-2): DGGITQSPKYLFRKEGQNVTLSCEQNLNHDAMYWYRQDPGQGLRLIYYSQIVNDFQKGDIAEGYSVSREKKESFPLTVTSAQKNPTAFYLCASTPALGGGYTFGSGTRLTVV.

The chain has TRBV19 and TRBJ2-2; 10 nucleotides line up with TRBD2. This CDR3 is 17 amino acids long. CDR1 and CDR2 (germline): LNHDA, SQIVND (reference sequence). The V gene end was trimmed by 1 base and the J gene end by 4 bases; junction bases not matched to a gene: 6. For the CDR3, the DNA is TGTGCCAGTAGTATAGTAAGGCTAGCGGGGGTCACCGGGGAGCTGTTTTTT. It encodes CASSIVRLAGVTGELFF.

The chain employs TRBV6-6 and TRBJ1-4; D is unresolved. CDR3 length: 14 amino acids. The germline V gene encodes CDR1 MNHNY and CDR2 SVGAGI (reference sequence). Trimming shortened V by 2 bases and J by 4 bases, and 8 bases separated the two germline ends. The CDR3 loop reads CASSYGSGNEKLFF. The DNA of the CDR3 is TGTGCCAGCAGTTACGGTTCCGGTAATGAAAAACTGTTTTTT.

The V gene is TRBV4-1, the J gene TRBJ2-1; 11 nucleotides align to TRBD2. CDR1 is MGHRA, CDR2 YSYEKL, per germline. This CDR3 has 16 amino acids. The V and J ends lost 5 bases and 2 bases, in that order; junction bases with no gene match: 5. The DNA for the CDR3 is TGCGCCAGCAGCGAAGGGACTAGCGGCGCCTACAATGAGCAGTTCTTC. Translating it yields CASSEGTSGAYNEQFF.

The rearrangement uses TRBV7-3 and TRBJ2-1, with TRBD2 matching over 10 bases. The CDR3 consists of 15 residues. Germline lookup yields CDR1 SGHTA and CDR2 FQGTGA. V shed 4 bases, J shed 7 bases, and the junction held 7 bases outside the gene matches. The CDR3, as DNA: TGTGCCAGCAGCTCCCAGGTAGCGGGGGGTAATGAGCAGTTCTTC. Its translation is CASSSQVAGGNEQFF.

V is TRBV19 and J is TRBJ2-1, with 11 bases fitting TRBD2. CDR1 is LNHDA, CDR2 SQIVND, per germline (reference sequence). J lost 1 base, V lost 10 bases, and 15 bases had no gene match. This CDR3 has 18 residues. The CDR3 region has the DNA TGTGCCACCCAAACTAGGAAGACTAGCGGGGATTCCTACAATGAGCAGTTCTTC. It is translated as CATQTRKTSGDSYNEQFF.

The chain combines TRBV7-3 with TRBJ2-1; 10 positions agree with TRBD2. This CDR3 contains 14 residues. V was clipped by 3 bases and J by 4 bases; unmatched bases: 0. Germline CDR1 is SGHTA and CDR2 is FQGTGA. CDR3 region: CASSFSGGYNEQFF. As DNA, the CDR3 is TGTGCCAGCAGCTTTAGCGGGGGGTACAATGAGCAGTTCTTC.

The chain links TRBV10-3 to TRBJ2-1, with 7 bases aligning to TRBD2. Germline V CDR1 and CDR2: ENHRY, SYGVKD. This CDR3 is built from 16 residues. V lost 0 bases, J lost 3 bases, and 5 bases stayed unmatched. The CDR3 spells CAISESGGGDYNEQFF. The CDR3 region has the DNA TGTGCCATCAGTGAGTCGGGGGGAGGGGACTACAATGAGCAGTTCTTC.

CDR3 in amino acids: CASSWRGNNSPLHF. CDR3 coding DNA: TGTGCCAGCAGCTGGAGGGGAAATAATTCACCCCTCCACTTT. This sequence joins TRBV11-1 and TRBJ1-6; possibly TRBD1 for D (5 bases). Trimming took 4 bases from V and 5 from J, leaving 9 bases between them. CDR3 length equals 14 residues. CDR1 SGHAT and CDR2 FQDESV come from the germline V gene (reference sequence).

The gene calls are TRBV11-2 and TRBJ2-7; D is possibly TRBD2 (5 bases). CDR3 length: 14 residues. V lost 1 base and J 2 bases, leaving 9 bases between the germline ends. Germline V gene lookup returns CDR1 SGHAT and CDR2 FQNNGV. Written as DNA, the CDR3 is TGTGCCAGCAGCTTAGGAGGGCTCCCCTACGAGCAGTACTTC. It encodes CASSLGGLPYEQYF.

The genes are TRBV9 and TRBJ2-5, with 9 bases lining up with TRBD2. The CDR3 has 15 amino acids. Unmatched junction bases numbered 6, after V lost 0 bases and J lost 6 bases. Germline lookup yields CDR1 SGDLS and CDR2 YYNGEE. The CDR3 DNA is TGTGCCAGCAGCGTAGGTAGCGGGAGTACCCAGACCCAGTACTTC. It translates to CASSVGSGSTQTQYF.

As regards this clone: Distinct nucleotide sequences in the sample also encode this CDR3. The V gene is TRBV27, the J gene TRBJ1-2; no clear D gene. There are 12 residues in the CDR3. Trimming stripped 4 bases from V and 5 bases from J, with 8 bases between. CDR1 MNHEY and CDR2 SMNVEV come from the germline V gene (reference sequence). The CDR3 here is CASSSTGYGYTF. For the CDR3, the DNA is TGTGCCAGCAGTTCCACGGGTTATGGCTACACCTTC.

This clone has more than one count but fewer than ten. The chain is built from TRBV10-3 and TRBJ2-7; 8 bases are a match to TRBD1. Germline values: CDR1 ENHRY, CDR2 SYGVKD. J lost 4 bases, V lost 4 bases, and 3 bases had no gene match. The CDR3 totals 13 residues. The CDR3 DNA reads TGTGCCATCAGTGGGGGACAGGTTTACGAGCAGTACTTC. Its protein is CAISGGQVYEQYF.

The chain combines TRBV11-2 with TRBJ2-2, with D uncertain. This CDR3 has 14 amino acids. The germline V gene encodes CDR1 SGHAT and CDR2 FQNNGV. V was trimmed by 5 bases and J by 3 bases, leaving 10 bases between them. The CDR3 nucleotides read TGTGCCAGCAGCCCCTTTGGAGACACCGGGGAGCTGTTTTTT. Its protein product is CASSPFGDTGELFF.

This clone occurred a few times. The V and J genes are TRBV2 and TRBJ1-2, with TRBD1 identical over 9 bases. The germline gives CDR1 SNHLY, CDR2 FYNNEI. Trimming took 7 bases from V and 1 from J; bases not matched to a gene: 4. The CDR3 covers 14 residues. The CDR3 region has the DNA TGTGCCAGCAAGGACAGGGGTATTAACTATGGCTACACCTTC. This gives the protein CASKDRGINYGYTF.

CDR3: CASNWFRERARKQETQYF. The DNA for the CDR3 is TGTGCCAGCAATTGGTTTAGAGAGCGAGCCAGAAAACAAGAGACCCAGTACTTC. The V gene is TRBV2, the J gene TRBJ2-5; D unresolved. The CDR3 contains 18 residues. V was shortened by 7 bases and J by 2 bases, with 26 bases between the two germline ends. The germline CDR1 and CDR2 sequences are SNHLY and FYNNEI.

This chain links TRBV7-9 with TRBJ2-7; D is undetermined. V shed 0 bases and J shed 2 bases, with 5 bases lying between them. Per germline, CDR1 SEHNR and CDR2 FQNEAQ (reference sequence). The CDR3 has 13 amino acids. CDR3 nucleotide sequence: TGTGCCAGCAGCTTAGCGGCCCCCTACGAGCAGTACTTC. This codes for CASSLAAPYEQYF.

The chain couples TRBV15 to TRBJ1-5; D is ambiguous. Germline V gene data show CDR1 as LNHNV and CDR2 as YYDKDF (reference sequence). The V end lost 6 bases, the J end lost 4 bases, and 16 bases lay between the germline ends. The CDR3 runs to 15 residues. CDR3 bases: TGTGCCACCAGATCTACGGCGACTTCTAATCAGCCCCAGCATTTT. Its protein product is CATRSTATSNQPQHF.

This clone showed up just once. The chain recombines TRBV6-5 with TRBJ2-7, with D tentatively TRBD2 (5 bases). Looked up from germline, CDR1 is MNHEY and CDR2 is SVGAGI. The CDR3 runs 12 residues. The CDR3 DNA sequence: TGTGCGATACTAGACCGGGCCTACGAGCAGTACTTC. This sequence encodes CAILDRAYEQYF.

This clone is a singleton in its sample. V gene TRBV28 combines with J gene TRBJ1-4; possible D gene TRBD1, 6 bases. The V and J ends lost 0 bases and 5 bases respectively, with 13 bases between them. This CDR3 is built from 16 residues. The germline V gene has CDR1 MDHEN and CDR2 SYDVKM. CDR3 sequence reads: CASSLWSGQKNEKLFF. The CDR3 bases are TGTGCCAGCAGTTTATGGTCAGGACAGAAAAATGAAAAACTGTTTTTT.

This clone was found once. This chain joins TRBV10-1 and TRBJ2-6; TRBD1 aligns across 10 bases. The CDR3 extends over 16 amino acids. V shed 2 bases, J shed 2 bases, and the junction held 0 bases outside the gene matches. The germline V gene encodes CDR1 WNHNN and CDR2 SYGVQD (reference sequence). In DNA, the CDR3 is TGCGCCAGCAGTGAGGACAGGGGGCCTGGGGCCAACGTCCTGACTTTC. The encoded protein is CASSEDRGPGANVLTF.